Listed below are T cell receptor beta chains from one sample, sequenced in a study of human T cells and chemical hapten exposure. MiXCR, run by TCRdb on the RACE reads, gives a single entry per CDR3 protein. The table shows under 300,000 distinct CDR3 sequences, with approximately 8.4% occurring only once. Sequencing was performed on whole blood, taken in connection with sensitization to the hapten diphenylcyclopropenone (DPC). These TCRs come from a woman between 40 and 55 years old with alopecia areata. Some clones in this sample may be carry-over from other donors' samples. Each CDR3 is given with its conserved first and last residue. Fields, in order: D gene, clone size, V gene, J gene, CDR3 DNA, CDR3 protein. D genes are given only for firm matches. Clone size is shown for a subset of rows, as once, few, many or a class of expanded clone.

NA	NA	TRBV2	TRBJ1-1	TGTGCCAGCAGTACAGGTTACACTGAAGCTTTCTTT	CASSTGYTEAFF
NA	NA	TRBV6-5	TRBJ1-1	TGTGCCAGCAGCCTAACGAGGGGGTTGATGAACACTGAAGCTTTCTTT	CASSLTRGLMNTEAFF
NA	NA	TRBV24-1	TRBJ2-7	TGTGCCACCAGTGAAGTAGGCAGGTCCGAGCAGTACTTC	CATSEVGRSEQYF
TRBD1	NA	TRBV10-3	TRBJ1-4	TGTGCCATCAGGGCGGGACAGGATAATGAAAAACTGTTTTTT	CAIRAGQDNEKLFF
NA	few	TRBV9	TRBJ2-7	TGTGCCAGCAGCCCAGGGGGGTCCAACGAGCAGTACTTC	CASSPGGSNEQYF
TRBD1	NA	TRBV18	TRBJ1-6	TGTGCCAGCTCCCGGGACAGGGGGCAATCACCCCTCCACTTT	CASSRDRGQSPLHF
TRBD2	few	TRBV15	TRBJ2-1	TGTGCCACCAGCGGGAGACTAGCGGGAGCCAATGAGCAGTTCTTC	CATSGRLAGANEQFF
NA	NA	TRBV28	TRBJ1-6	TGTGCCAGCAGTTTAGGGCTATCGGGTACCTATAATTCACCCCTCCACTTT	CASSLGLSGTYNSPLHF
NA	few	TRBV9	TRBJ1-6	TGTGCCAGCAGCCAAGGGTTCCAGCATAATTCACCCCTCCACTTT	CASSQGFQHNSPLHF
NA	many	TRBV6-5	TRBJ2-7	TGTGCCAGCAGGGACTCCGTCTACGAGCAGTACTTC	CASRDSVYEQYF
NA	many	TRBV9	TRBJ2-2	TGTGCCAGCAGCCCCTTTACCGGGGAGCTGTTTTTT	CASSPFTGELFF
NA	few	TRBV7-3	TRBJ2-6	TGTGCCAGCACCCCTAGCCCACGGGGGTCCTCTGGGGCCAACGTCCTGACTTTC	CASTPSPRGSSGANVLTF
TRBD2	NA	TRBV5-1	TRBJ2-5	TGCGCCAGCAGCCCCCCCGCGGGAGGGCCGCAGACCCAGTACTTC	CASSPPAGGPQTQYF
TRBD2	many	TRBV6-2/TRBV6-3	TRBJ2-2	TGTGCCAGCAGCCCCCTTAGCGGGAGGGCCTCCGGGGAGCTGTTTTTT	CASSPLSGRASGELFF
NA	NA	TRBV7-3	TRBJ2-2	TGTGCCAGCAGCCCGACAGACACCGGGGAGCTGTTTTTT	CASSPTDTGELFF
NA	few	TRBV12-3/TRBV12-4	TRBJ2-5	TGTGCCAGCAGTTTATCCGTACAGCCTGCAGAGACCCAGTACTTC	CASSLSVQPAETQYF
NA	few	TRBV27	TRBJ1-5	TGTGCCAGCAGTTATAAGGGACGGAGCAATCAGCCCCAGCATTTT	CASSYKGRSNQPQHF
TRBD2	NA	TRBV27	TRBJ2-5	TGTGCCAGCAGTTTGCGGACTAGCGGTCAAGAGACCCAGTACTTC	CASSLRTSGQETQYF
TRBD1	few	TRBV14	TRBJ2-3	TGTGCCAGCAGCCAAGTTGGGACAGGGAGCACAGATACGCAGTATTTT	CASSQVGTGSTDTQYF
NA	few	TRBV10-3	TRBJ1-4	TGTGCCATCAGTGAAGTGGGTGAAAAACTGTTTTTT	CAISEVGEKLFF
NA	few	TRBV4-1	TRBJ2-1	TGCGCCAGCAGCCAAGATCCTGGGACATCGGCCGCGAAAAATGAGCAGTTCTTC	CASSQDPGTSAAKNEQFF
NA	few	TRBV12-3/TRBV12-4	TRBJ2-2	TGTGCCAGTGAGAGACGGTCGGGATGGGTAACCGGGGAGCTGTTTTTT	CASERRSGWVTGELFF
NA	NA	TRBV28	TRBJ1-2	TGTGCCAGCAGTTTACCTACTAGGGGGAACTATGGCTACACCTTC	CASSLPTRGNYGYTF
NA	NA	TRBV6-5	TRBJ2-5	TGTGCCAGCAGTTACACTTCAGCGGAGACCCAGTACTTC	CASSYTSAETQYF
TRBD1	few	TRBV5-1	TRBJ2-5	TGCGCCAGTTTCGAAGGACAGGGGGCGGGCCAAGAGACCCAGTACTTC	CASFEGQGAGQETQYF
TRBD2	NA	TRBV4-1	TRBJ2-1	TGCGCCAGCAGCCAAGATCGGGATAGCGGGAGTGGTTCCTACAATGAGCAGTTCTTC	CASSQDRDSGSGSYNEQFF
TRBD1	NA	TRBV29-1	TRBJ2-1	TGCAGCGTGGTCGGTACTGAGGCGTGGGCAGGGGGCAGGAATGAGCAGTTCTTC	CSVVGTEAWAGGRNEQFF
TRBD1	NA	TRBV7-9	TRBJ2-5	TGTGCCAGCAGCTCCACAGGGGTTCGAGAGACCCAGTACTTC	CASSSTGVRETQYF
NA	few	TRBV18	TRBJ2-4	TGTGCCAGCTCAGCGACCACAGGAGCCAAAAACATTCAGTACTTC	CASSATTGAKNIQYF
TRBD1	NA	TRBV12-3/TRBV12-4	TRBJ2-2	TGTGCCAGCAGTTTCAGACAGGGGGACACCGGGGAGCTGTTTTTT	CASSFRQGDTGELFF
NA	NA	TRBV7-8	TRBJ2-2	TGTGCCAGCAGCTTAGGGCTCCGGAACCTGAACACCGGGGAGCTGTTTTTT	CASSLGLRNLNTGELFF
TRBD2	NA	TRBV4-3	TRBJ2-7	TGCGCCAGCAGCCAAGTCGAGACTAGCGGGATAGCCTACGAGCAGTACTTC	CASSQVETSGIAYEQYF
NA	NA	TRBV3-1	TRBJ2-1	TGTGCCAGCAGCCAGTTGCAGGGGTCTGAGCAGTTCTTC	CASSQLQGSEQFF
NA	few	TRBV20-1	TRBJ2-5	TGCAGTGCTCAAAGTCGCGGTAGCCGAGAGACCCAGTACTTC	CSAQSRGSRETQYF
NA	few	TRBV20-1	TRBJ2-7	TGCAGTGCTGACGGTCCCTCGGACGAGCAGTACTTC	CSADGPSDEQYF
NA	NA	TRBV12-3/TRBV12-4	TRBJ1-2	TGTGCCAGCAGTTTCCGGGCCCCGGATGGCTACACCTTC	CASSFRAPDGYTF